The present T cell receptor beta chain was sequenced within a study of shared clonotypes between healthy human individuals. V was shortened by 0 bases and J by 1 base, with 11 bases between the two germline ends. Germline CDR1 reads SGHNT; CDR2 reads YYREEE (reference sequence). The CDR3 covers 15 residues. Study-level points and caveats: A reduction in generation probabilities was seen for non-shared clonotypes relative to those shared by all four donors. Richness estimates generally favored naive over memory subsets.

TCRdb's copy holds only in-frame clones and misses some; the assay was immunoSEQ multiplex PCR. The sample comprises about 1.5 million clones, 95% to 99% of which are singletons, and approximately 0.44% rests with the top ten. In regard to this clone: Its specificity is not known. Additional DNA sequences in this sample encode the identical CDR3.

This TCR was recovered from a man aged 30-40 years in good health. Specimen: naive CD4+ T cells sorted from blood. Subset defined: CD45RA+ positively selected. The J gene is TRBJ2-7, the V gene TRBV5-4, with D perhaps assigned TRBD1 or TRBD2 (5 bases each). Written as DNA, the CDR3 is TGTGCCAGCAGCTTGGGAGGGGTCTCTTCCTACGAGCAGTACTTC. This codes for CASSLGGVSSYEQYF.